These T cell receptor beta chains were read from a single sample in a study of resident and recirculating memory T cells in vitiligo. Some clones are missing from TCRdb's copy, which holds only in-frame ones; the method was immunoSEQ multiplex PCR. The profile shows about 76,000 clones, 92% of them singletons. What was sequenced was blood. The receptors derive from a male donor with vitiligo. The CDR3 runs from the conserved cysteine through the conserved F or W. Each record gives: J gene, V gene, clone size, D gene, CDR3 DNA, CDR3 protein. A D gene is named only where the DNA matches it firmly. Where a row states a size, it is once, few, many or the class of an expanded clone; other rows omit it.

>TRBJ2-7|TRBV4-3|NA|NA
TGCGCCAGCAGCCAAGATCGGGCAGGGGCCTACGAGCAGTACTTC
CASSQDRAGAYEQYF
>TRBJ1-1|TRBV30|few|TRBD1
TGTGCCTCCGACCCCGGGACAGGGGGGACTGAAGCTTTCTTT
CASDPGTGGTEAFF
>TRBJ2-3|TRBV27|NA|TRBD2
TGTGCCAGCAGCAGAGAGCGGGAGGGAGTCTTCGGAACAGATACGCAGTATTTT
CASSREREGVFGTDTQYF
>TRBJ1-1|TRBV7-3|NA|NA
TGTGCCAGCAGCTTGGGGGGGTTTTACACTGAAGCTTTCTTT
CASSLGGFYTEAFF
>TRBJ2-1|TRBV21-1|NA|NA
TGTGCCAGCAGCAAAGTGGAGGCAGGAAATACCCTTTGCTCCTACAATGAGCAGTTCTTC
CASSKVEAGNTLCSYNEQFF
>TRBJ2-2|TRBV9|once|TRBD2
TGTGCCAGCAGCGTAGGAGGACTAGCGGAACTCACCGGGGAGCTGTTTTTT
CASSVGGLAELTGELFF
>TRBJ2-7|TRBV10-3|NA|TRBD2
TGTGCCATCAGTGGAGCGGGAGGGTACGAGCAGTACTTC
CAISGAGGYEQYF
>TRBJ2-1|TRBV7-3|NA|TRBD2
TGTGCCAGCCGACGGAGCGGGAGCTACAATGAGCAGTTCTTC
CASRRSGSYNEQFF
>TRBJ1-1|TRBV28|NA|NA
TGTGCCAGCAGCTGGGGGGGGGCGCAGGGGCGAGCTTTCTTT
CASSWGGAQGRAFF
>TRBJ2-2|TRBV19|NA|NA
TGTGCCAGTAGTATTTTACGTCGAGGGCCCACCGGGGAGCTGTTTTTT
CASSILRRGPTGELFF
>TRBJ2-2|TRBV18|NA|NA
TGTGCCAGCTCGCTCAGGGAAGGGGAGCTGTTTTTT
CASSLREGELFF
>TRBJ2-1|TRBV7-9|once|TRBD2
TGTGCCAGCAGCCAGGATTGGGCGGGGGGCAATGAGCAGTTCTTC
CASSQDWAGGNEQFF
>TRBJ2-3|TRBV5-1|NA|NA
TGCGCCAGCAGGCGGGGCGGAGGAGGGCCAGATACGCAGTATTTT
CASRRGGGGPDTQYF
>TRBJ1-1|TRBV30|NA|TRBD1
TGTGCCTGGAGTAGGGGACAGGGGACTGAAGCTTTCTTT
CAWSRGQGTEAFF
>TRBJ1-1|TRBV7-9|NA|TRBD1
TGTGCCAGCAGCGTTGGGACAGGTCAGAACACTGAAGCTTTCTTT
CASSVGTGQNTEAFF
>TRBJ2-1|TRBV10-3|NA|NA
TGTGCCATCAGAGGTATAGGGGCGGGAAGGGGCTCCTACAATGAGCAGTTCTTC
CAIRGIGAGRGSYNEQFF
>TRBJ1-5|TRBV6-5|NA|TRBD1
TGTGCCAGCAGACGACAGGGGGCAGGACAGCCCCAGCATTTT
CASRRQGAGQPQHF
>TRBJ2-5|TRBV4-1|NA|TRBD1
TGCGCCAGCAGCCACGGGACAGCACAATTGGAGACCCAGTACTTC
CASSHGTAQLETQYF
>TRBJ2-7|TRBV2|NA|TRBD1
TGTGCCAGCCACCTGGGGGACAGACCCTACGAGCAGTACTTC
CASHLGDRPYEQYF
>TRBJ2-3|TRBV5-1|NA|TRBD2
TGCGCCAGCAGCCCGGGAGGCACGGATACGCAGTATTTT
CASSPGGTDTQYF
>TRBJ2-7|TRBV28|NA|NA
TGTGCCAGCAGTTTACAGGGGCGGATATACGAGCAGTACTTC
CASSLQGRIYEQYF
>TRBJ2-1|TRBV27|few|TRBD2
TGTGCCAGCAGGGGGCTAGCGGGAGCTAATGAGCAGTTCTTC
CASRGLAGANEQFF
>TRBJ1-3|TRBV18|NA|NA
TGTGCCAGCTCACCCTCCGCCTCCGGGGGGGGCACCATATATTTT
CASSPSASGGGTIYF
>TRBJ2-1|TRBV6-5|NA|TRBD2
TGTGCCAGCAGTTTTACTAGCGGTGGTGAGCAGTTCTTC
CASSFTSGGEQFF
>TRBJ2-1|TRBV19|NA|TRBD1
TGTGCCAGCCAGACCGGGACAGGGACGTACAATGAGCAGTTCTTC
CASQTGTGTYNEQFF
>TRBJ2-2|TRBV18|NA|TRBD2
TGTGCCAGCTCACAGCGGAGCGGGAGTAAAACCGGGGAGCTGTTTTTT
CASSQRSGSKTGELFF
>TRBJ1-5|TRBV28|NA|TRBD1
TGTGCCAGCAGTTCCAACAGGGGTCCCTCGGGGCCCCAGCATTTT
CASSSNRGPSGPQHF
>TRBJ2-5|TRBV9|once|TRBD2
TGTGCCAGCAGCGTAGAACTAGCGGGATTGGAGGAGACCCAGTACTTC
CASSVELAGLEETQYF
>TRBJ2-1|TRBV11-2|NA|TRBD2
TGTGCCAGCAGCAGGACTAGCGGGGGTTATGCGACCTACAATGAGCAGTTCTTC
CASSRTSGGYATYNEQFF
>TRBJ1-5|TRBV4-3|few|NA
TGCGCCAGCAGCCCTAGACAGGTTCCGGTTAGCAATCAGCCCCAGCATTTT
CASSPRQVPVSNQPQHF
>TRBJ2-7|TRBV4-3|NA|TRBD2
TGCGCCAGCAGCCAATTTTGGACTAGCGGGAGGGCCCACGAGCAGTACTTC
CASSQFWTSGRAHEQYF
>TRBJ2-3|TRBV7-9|NA|TRBD2
TGTGCCAGCAGCTTAGACCTAGCGGGACGCACAGATACGCAGTATTTT
CASSLDLAGRTDTQYF
>TRBJ2-5|TRBV28|NA|NA
TGTGCCAGCAGTTTATCTAGCCCAGAGACCCAGTACTTC
CASSLSSPETQYF
>TRBJ1-2|TRBV6-6|few|NA
TGTGCCAGCAAACCCTACTCTGCCAACTATGGCTACACCTTC
CASKPYSANYGYTF
>TRBJ1-2|TRBV28|NA|TRBD1
TGTGCCAGCAGTACCAGGACAGGGACGGTCGGCTACACCTTC
CASSTRTGTVGYTF
>TRBJ1-2|TRBV7-2|NA|NA
TGTGCCAGCAGCTTACCCGGGGGGGCAGGTCTAGGAAAAAGCTACACCTTC
CASSLPGGAGLGKSYTF
>TRBJ2-5|TRBV10-3|NA|NA
TGTGCCATCAGTGAGCAAGAGCTACCCCAAGAGACCCAGTACTTC
CAISEQELPQETQYF
>TRBJ1-3|TRBV7-9|NA|TRBD1
TGTGCCAGCAGCTTGCTGGCAGGGGGCTCTGGAAACACCATATATTTT
CASSLLAGGSGNTIYF
>TRBJ2-3|TRBV27|NA|NA
TGTGCCAGCAGTTTATCCGGTGAAAGGGGCCTAAGGTATTTT
CASSLSGERGLRYF
>TRBJ2-5|TRBV5-1|NA|NA
TGCGCCAGCAGCTTAATGGAGCGGGAGACCCAGTACTTC
CASSLMERETQYF
>TRBJ2-1|TRBV11-1|NA|NA
TGTGCCAGCAGCTTAATAGGAGCAGGGAATGAGCAGTTCTTC
CASSLIGAGNEQFF
>TRBJ1-3|TRBV7-2|NA|NA
TGTGCCAGCAGCTTAACTCCGAGCTCTGGAAACACCATATATTTT
CASSLTPSSGNTIYF
>TRBJ2-1|TRBV28|NA|TRBD2
TGTGCCAGCAGTTCCAGCGGGAGAGCCTCCAATGAGCAGTTCTTC
CASSSSGRASNEQFF
>TRBJ2-7|TRBV9|NA|TRBD1
TGTGCCAGCAGCCCAGGGGGACAGGGGACCTACGAGCAGTACTTC
CASSPGGQGTYEQYF
>TRBJ2-2|TRBV9|NA|TRBD2
TGTGCCAGCAGCGTAGTCAGCGGGATAAACACCGGGGAGCTGTTTTTT
CASSVVSGINTGELFF
>TRBJ1-1|TRBV28|once|NA
TGTGCCAGCAGTTTATTTGGGCTGAGGAACACTGAAGCTTTCTTT
CASSLFGLRNTEAFF
>TRBJ2-5|TRBV10-3|NA|TRBD2
TGTGCCATCAGTGACCCCTCTGAGAGGGGAGGGGAAGAGACCCAGTACTTC
CAISDPSERGGEETQYF
>TRBJ2-7|TRBV6-5|NA|TRBD2
TGTGCCAGTAGGACTAGCGGGAGTAAGCAGTACTTC
CASRTSGSKQYF
>TRBJ1-5|TRBV5-3|NA|TRBD1
TGTGCCAGAAGCTCCTCGCCGCAGTATGCAGGGGGCGGGGAGCCCCAGCATTTT
CARSSSPQYAGGGEPQHF
>TRBJ1-5|TRBV6-1|NA|TRBD1
TGTGCCAGCACCCCGGTACAGGGGTATCAGCCCCAGCATTTT
CASTPVQGYQPQHF
>TRBJ1-2|TRBV7-9|NA|NA
TGTGCCAGCCGGAGAGATGGCTACACCTTC
CASRRDGYTF
>TRBJ2-1|TRBV28|NA|TRBD2
TGTGCCAGCAGTCCCCTGCGGTGGGCGGGAGGGGATGAGCAGTTCTTC
CASSPLRWAGGDEQFF
>TRBJ1-2|TRBV21-1|NA|NA
TGTGCCACTAGCCCCGGTGGCTACACCTTC
CATSPGGYTF
>TRBJ2-7|TRBV27|NA|TRBD2
TGTGCCAGCAGTTTATCGAGTAGCGGGATTTACGAGCAGTACTTC
CASSLSSSGIYEQYF
>TRBJ2-1|TRBV19|NA|TRBD2
TGTGCCAGCCGTACTAGCGGGAGCGATGAGCAGTTCTTC
CASRTSGSDEQFF
>TRBJ1-2|TRBV5-4|NA|NA
TGTGCCAGCAGCTTGGTTAGCCAGTCCTATGGCTACACCTTC
CASSLVSQSYGYTF
>TRBJ1-4|TRBV6-1|NA|NA
TGTGCCAGCAGAAACCAGGGTGCAACTAATGAAAAACTGTTTTTT
CASRNQGATNEKLFF
>TRBJ2-5|TRBV28|NA|NA
TGTGCCTCCGAGTCCGGGGGGCGGGAGACCCAGTACTTC
CASESGGRETQYF